This T cell receptor beta chain was captured in a study of control samples from healthy donors and cancer patients. This CDR3 is built from 13 residues. The V end was cut by 5 bases, the J end by 8 bases, with 15 bases between. Germline CDR1 reads MDHEN; CDR2 reads SYDVKM. Measured with immunoSEQ multiplex PCR; TCRdb has only the in-frame clones, and not every one. The table shows 110,000 to 150,000 clones, with 91% occurring only once. The chain recombines TRBV28 with TRBJ1-2; D uncertain. The clonotype originates from a man aged 18 to 29 in good health. Sequencing was done on a sample of blood. The CDR3 region is CASSRLGSQGYTF. In DNA form, the CDR3 reads TGTGCCAGCAGTCGGTTAGGGAGCCAGGGCTACACCTTC.